These 28 T cell receptor beta chains originate from one sample sequenced in a study of Graves' ophthalmopathy and Graves' hyperthyroidism. Amplified TCR beta CDR3 regions were obtained using RNA transcripts as template. A first-round RT-PCR used HTBI primers, followed by a second-round multiplex PCR. A single record per CDR3 protein comes from TCRdb applying MiXCR to the multiplex PCR reads. The data show a few hundred thousand distinct CDR3 sequences, with about 40% seen just once and around 4.6% held by the top ten. The sample comprised peripheral blood or thyroid tissue (not recorded which). The receptors were sampled from an adult man with Graves' hyperthyroidism.

V gene TRBV10-3 combines with J gene TRBJ2-7, with TRBD2 identical over 11 bases. CDR3 length: 14 residues. In germline, CDR1 is ENHRY, CDR2 SYGVKD. J lost 4 bases, V lost 3 bases, and 2 bases had no gene match. The CDR3 spells CAISDVAGGYEQYF. CDR3 sequence (DNA): TGTGCCATCAGTGATGTAGCGGGAGGGTACGAGCAGTACTTC.

The chain employs TRBV24-1 and TRBJ1-1; the match to TRBD1 covers 7 bases. Germline CDR1 is KGHDR and CDR2 is SFDVKD. V dropped 2 bases and J dropped 2; count of bases not matched to a gene: 4. The CDR3 is 15 residues long. CDR3 sequence: CATSDSTGINTEAFF. The CDR3 DNA is TGTGCCACCAGTGATTCGACAGGGATAAACACTGAAGCTTTCTTT.

This clonotype was observed at least ten times. CDR3 sequence reads: CASNKGTGDQPQHF. CDR3 bases: TGTGCCAGCAACAAAGGGACAGGCGATCAGCCCCAGCATTTT. The J gene is TRBJ1-5, the V gene TRBV28; 8 bases map to TRBD1. The germline CDR1 and CDR2 sequences are MDHEN and SYDVKM. The CDR3 length is 14 residues. The J segment lost 5 bases and the V segment lost 7 bases, leaving 7 bases of the junction unmatched.

The table lists this clonotype with many counts. The V and J genes are TRBV4-2 and TRBJ1-5; unclear D gene. With 0 bases removed from V and 4 bases from J, the gap between germline ends came to 10 bases. The germline CDR1 and CDR2 sequences are LGHNA and YNFKEQ. This CDR3 contains 15 residues. The chain's CDR3 is CASSQDRQANQPQHF. The DNA of the CDR3 is TGTGCCAGCAGCCAAGATCGGCAGGCTAATCAGCCCCAGCATTTT.

This clonotype came up many times. V usage is TRBV25-1 and J usage is TRBJ1-2, with 9 bases lining up with TRBD1. This CDR3 has 12 residues. The germline gives CDR1 MGHDK, CDR2 SYGVNS. J gave up 5 bases and V 10 bases, and 5 bases lay outside the gene matches. CDR3 in DNA: TGTGCCACCAGCGGACAGGGGTATGGCTACACCTTC. Its translation is CATSGQGYGYTF.

This clonotype has only one observation. CDR3: CASSSTGNTQYF. The DNA for the CDR3 is TGTGCCAGCAGTAGTACAGGGAATACGCAGTATTTT. The chain carries TRBV2 and TRBJ2-3; TRBD1 is a possible D gene (6 bases). The CDR3 loop spans 12 amino acids. V shed 5 bases and J shed 7 bases, with 10 bases lying between them. Germline V lookup: CDR1 SNHLY, CDR2 FYNNEI. The full variable domain, with the rest looked up from reference TRBV2 and TRBJ2-3, is EPEVTQTPSHQVTQMGQEVILRCVPISNHLYFYWYRQILGQKVEFLVSFYNNEISEKSEIFDDQFSVERPDGSNFTLKIRSTKLEDSAMYFCASSSTGNTQYFGPGTRLTVL.

This clonotype has just one count. The chain uses TRBV7-2 and TRBJ1-3, with 9 bases aligning to TRBD1. Germline-derived CDR1 and CDR2 are SGHTA and FQGNSA. CDR3 length: 15 residues. Unmatched junction bases numbered 7, after V lost 3 bases and J lost 7 bases. CDR3 sequence reads: CASSFRDRVTNTIYF. CDR3 in DNA: TGTGCCAGCAGCTTCCGGGACAGGGTTACGAACACCATATATTTT. The full variable domain, with the rest looked up from reference TRBV7-2 and TRBJ1-3, is GAGVSQSPSNKVTEKGKDVELRCDPISGHTALYWYRQSLGQGLEFLIYFQGNSAPDKSGLPSDRFSAERTGGSVSTLTIQRTQQEDSAVYLCASSFRDRVTNTIYFGEGSWLTVV.

This clonotype has ten or more counts. V gene TRBV12-3 or TRBV12-4 combines with J gene TRBJ1-1; 7 bases line up with TRBD1. With 6 bases clipped from V and 2 bases from J, the junction kept 6 bases outside the gene matches. The CDR3 consists of 14 residues. The CDR3 coding sequence is TGTGCCAGCAGGAAGCGGGACAGTAACACTGAAGCTTTCTTT. It specifies CASRKRDSNTEAFF.

Many counts were recorded for this clonotype. The genes are TRBV20-1 and TRBJ2-2; TRBD2 might be the D (5 bases). V lost 0 bases and J lost 4, with 12 bases in between. The CDR3 loop spans 15 amino acids. The germline CDR1 and CDR2 sequences are DFQATT and SNEGSKA (reference sequence). The CDR3 region is CSARDRARGTGELFF. The CDR3 coding sequence is TGCAGTGCTAGAGATCGCGCACGGGGCACCGGGGAGCTGTTTTTT.

This chain connects TRBV3-1 to TRBJ1-5; D perhaps matches TRBD1 (6 bases). Per the germline V gene, CDR1 is LGHDT and CDR2 is YNNKEL (reference sequence). The CDR3 contains 14 residues. With 2 bases removed from V and 3 bases from J, the gap between germline ends came to 8 bases. The CDR3 is CASSQTGPNQPQHF. Written as DNA, the CDR3 is TGTGCCAGCAGCCAAACAGGGCCCAATCAGCCCCAGCATTTT.

The table lists this clonotype with many counts. V is TRBV20-1 and J is TRBJ1-1; TRBD1 might be the D (6 bases). The V gene lost 0 bases and the J gene lost 2 bases, with 10 bases spanning the gap. The CDR3 runs to 14 residues. Germline V gives CDR1 DFQATT, CDR2 SNEGSKA (reference sequence). CDR3 region: CSARERGFNTEAFF. DNA of the CDR3: TGCAGTGCTAGAGAGAGGGGGTTTAACACTGAAGCTTTCTTT.

This clonotype has ten or more counts. The chain joins TRBV19 to TRBJ2-5; no clear D. The CDR3 totals 13 residues. CDR1 LNHDA and CDR2 SQIVND come from the germline V gene (reference sequence). V shed 6 bases and J shed 4 bases, with 12 bases lying between them. CDR3 residues: CASRGFSGETQYF. CDR3 bases: TGTGCCAGTAGGGGGTTCAGTGGAGAGACCCAGTACTTC.

This clonotype was observed at least ten times. V gene TRBV6-5 combines with J gene TRBJ1-2; 7 bases line up with TRBD1. The length of the CDR3 is 17 residues. Germline V CDR1 and CDR2: MNHEY, SVGAGI. V dropped 1 base and J dropped 3; count of bases not matched to a gene: 11. The CDR3 loop reads CASSYFDRDGLYYGYTF. CDR3 DNA: TGTGCCAGCAGTTACTTCGACAGGGACGGGCTGTACTATGGCTACACCTTC.

Concerning this clonotype itself: Given a much more abundant clone one base away, this may be a read error. The rearrangement links TRBV7-9 to TRBJ1-4; D ambiguous. Germline CDR1 is SEHNR and CDR2 is FQNEAQ (reference sequence). The CDR3 has 14 residues. The CDR3 spells CASTFGDYHEKPFF. DNA of the CDR3: TGTGCCAGCACCTTCGGGGATTATCATGAAAAACCGTTTTTT. Looking up the rest from reference TRBV7-9 and TRBJ1-4 gives the full variable domain: DTGVSQNPRHKITKRGQNVTFRCDPISEHNRLYWYRQTLGQGPEFLTYFQNEAQLEKSRLLSDRFSAERPKGSFSTLEIQRTEQGDSAMYLCASTFGDYHEKPFFGSGTQLSVL.

This clonotype was detected many times. The chain uses TRBV5-8 and TRBJ1-6; D might be TRBD1 (6 bases). CDR1 is SGHTS, CDR2 YDEGEE, per germline. Between the trimmed V and J ends, which lost 4 bases and 7 bases, there was a span of 9 bases. This CDR3 contains 13 residues. The chain's CDR3 is CASSGTQNSPLHF. The CDR3 DNA sequence: TGTGCCAGCAGCGGGACACAGAATTCACCCCTCCACTTT.

This clonotype appeared many times. This chain links TRBV4-2 with TRBJ1-6; D gene uncertain. This CDR3 has 15 amino acids. Germline values: CDR1 LGHNA, CDR2 YNFKEQ. V dropped 3 bases and J dropped 7 bases, with 13 bases sitting between them. The CDR3 coding sequence is TGTGCCAGCAGCCAGGACCCACGGATGAATTCACCCCTCCACTTT. It specifies CASSQDPRMNSPLHF.

The V call is TRBV29-1, the J call TRBJ1-1; no firm D call. The V gene's germline CDR1 is SQVTM and CDR2 ANQGSEA. The V and J ends lost 8 bases and 1 base respectively, with 14 bases between them. This CDR3 comprises 13 residues. The CDR3 DNA reads as TGCAGCCAAGCAAGGTCCAAGAACACTGAAGCTTTCTTT. Protein: CSQARSKNTEAFF.

The chain joins TRBV12-3 or TRBV12-4 to TRBJ1-2, with 10 bases identical to TRBD1. V lost 5 bases to trimming and J lost 12 bases; unmatched junction nucleotides: 21. This CDR3 region has 17 residues. The CDR3 coding sequence is TGTGCCAGCAGTGATATTCCGGGACAGGGGAGAGCCGCTGGAAACACCTTC. Translated: CASSDIPGQGRAAGNTF.

This clonotype appeared many times. The chain combines TRBV2 with TRBJ1-2; maybe TRBD1 (6 bases). CDR1 and CDR2 (germline): SNHLY, FYNNEI. V dropped 5 bases and J dropped 3 bases, with 10 bases sitting between them. The CDR3 sequence is 13 residues long. The CDR3 sequence: CASSTGRDYGYTF. CDR3 DNA sequence: TGTGCCAGCAGTACAGGGAGGGACTATGGCTACACCTTC.

At least ten counts were recorded for this clonotype. The rearrangement joins TRBV5-1 to TRBJ1-2, with 7 nucleotides matching TRBD1. Germline CDR1 and CDR2: SGHRS and YFSETQ. The V and J ends lost 2 bases and 0 bases, in that order; junction bases with no gene match: 4. The CDR3 has 15 amino acids. CDR3 DNA: TGCGCCAGCAGCTTCGGGACAGTAGCTAACTATGGCTACACCTTC. Translated: CASSFGTVANYGYTF.

The J gene is TRBJ2-2, the V gene TRBV4-1, with 8 bases aligning to TRBD1. This CDR3 contains 16 residues. The germline CDR1 and CDR2 sequences are MGHRA and YSYEKL. Losses at the gene ends were 0 bases for V and 6 bases for J; bases not matched to a gene: 6. CDR3 region: CASSQDTAGGSGELFF. In nucleotides, the CDR3 is TGCGCCAGCAGCCAAGATACGGCAGGGGGCTCCGGGGAGCTGTTTTTT.

There are many counts of this clonotype. The rearrangement uses TRBV12-3 or TRBV12-4 and TRBJ1-4; D call uncertain. The CDR3 extends over 11 amino acids. The V end lost 5 bases, the J end lost 8 bases, and 6 bases lay between the germline ends. Written as DNA, the CDR3 is TGTGCCAGCAGTGTTGCCGAAAAACTGTTTTTT. Protein: CASSVAEKLFF.

This clonotype appeared a few times. The rearrangement uses TRBV20-1 and TRBJ1-5; D remains ambiguous. The V end lost 6 bases, the J end lost 5 bases, and 20 bases lay between the germline ends. CDR1 is DFQATT and CDR2 is SNEGSKA in the germline V gene (reference sequence). The length of the CDR3 is 15 residues. The CDR3 DNA reads as TGCAGTGCCCAAAATACGGGCAGATTCTATCAGCCCCAGCATTTT. Translated, it gives CSAQNTGRFYQPQHF.

Remarks on this clonotype: A much larger clone differs from this one at a single base, so this may be a read error. This rearrangement joins TRBV5-5 to TRBJ1-6; 7 nucleotides agree with TRBD1. The CDR3 length is 14 residues. CDR1 SGHKS and CDR2 YYEKEE come from the germline V gene (reference sequence). CDR3 bases: TGTGCCAGCAGCAGACAGGGCGATAATCCACCCCTCCACTTT. Its translation is CASSRQGDNPPLHF.

This clonotype has a count of ten or more. V usage is TRBV10-3 and J usage is TRBJ1-6; TRBD1 agrees at 11 bases. V was pared by 0 bases and J by 9 bases, with 4 bases of the junction left unmatched. CDR3 length: 16 residues. In germline, CDR1 is ENHRY, CDR2 SYGVKD. The CDR3 bases are TGTGCCATCAGTGAGTCGGGGGGGACAGGGGGTTCACCCCTCCACTTT. This encodes CAISESGGTGGSPLHF.

The chain couples TRBV20-1 to TRBJ1-5, with D unclear. The CDR3 covers 11 residues. Germline assignment: CDR1 DFQATT and CDR2 SNEGSKA (reference sequence). V lost 6 bases, J lost 6 bases, and 9 bases lay in between. The CDR3 loop reads CSAGVGQPQHF. The CDR3 DNA follows: TGCAGTGCCGGGGTTGGTCAGCCCCAGCATTTT.

The V and J genes are TRBV7-3 and TRBJ1-2; D possibly corresponds to TRBD1 (5 bases). The V and J ends lost 5 bases and 3 bases respectively, with 16 bases between them. Germline V lookup: CDR1 SGHTA, CDR2 FQGTGA. CDR3 length: 15 amino acids. CDR3 region: CASSHTGTSDYGYTF. In DNA form, the CDR3 reads TGTGCCAGCAGCCATACCGGGACTAGCGACTATGGCTACACCTTC. The full variable domain, its missing parts supplied by reference TRBV7-3 and TRBJ1-2, is GAGVSQTPSNKVTEKGKYVELRCDPISGHTALYWYRQSLGQGPEFLIYFQGTGAADDSGLPNDRFFAVRPEGSVSTLKIQRTERGDSAVYLCASSHTGTSDYGYTFGSGTRLTVV.

This clonotype has at least ten counts. CDR3 in DNA: TGTGCCAGCAGCCCAGCCGGGACAGGGATTTCAACTCTCCACTTT. This sequence encodes CASSPAGTGISTLHF. V is TRBV7-9 and J is TRBJ1-6; the match to TRBD1 covers 9 bases. Germline-derived CDR1 and CDR2 are SEHNR and FQNEAQ (reference sequence). This CDR3 contains 15 residues. J was trimmed by 16 bases and V by 5 bases; bases with no gene match: 15.